This T cell receptor beta chain derives from a study of blood T cell repertoires in COVID-19. Study-level background: Some COVID-19 samples were acute and others convalescent; all came from the United States, Italy and Spain.

Clones were sequenced by immunoSEQ multiplex PCR, and TCRdb holds only the in-frame ones, with some missing. The sample lists roughly 520,000 clones, more than 75% occurring once. The CDR3 runs to 15 residues. V lost 1 base and J lost 2, with 11 bases in between. Germline V gene data show CDR1 as SGHDT and CDR2 as YYEEEE. The origin of this receptor is a middle-aged woman who had recovered from COVID-19. The J gene is TRBJ2-3, the V gene TRBV5-6; D may be TRBD1 (6 bases). Sample: PBMCs or T cells enriched from blood (not recorded which). The CDR3 DNA is TGTGCCAGCAGCTTGAGTCAGGGGCCCACAGATACGCAGTATTTT. Protein product: CASSLSQGPTDTQYF.